The entry that follows covers one T cell receptor (beta chain) sequence. Its antigen has not been determined. One base away there is no much larger clone; base qualities are not given. From the cysteine up to the phenylalanine, the CDR3 has a length of 15 residues. Just the 45-base CDR3 DNA is kept, in frame starting at base 1. V loses 3 bases of germline sequence and J loses 9 bases, and the interval between the two ends is 19 bases. The CDR1 and CDR2 encoded by the germline V gene are KGHDR and SFDVKD. The data belong to a study of T-cell reconstitution after alpha-beta-depleted transplantation in children (dated by TCRdb to about 2016). With regard to the full study: Using TCR repertoire profiling, the study followed T-cell immune reconstitution in a quantitative way in children after TCRalphabeta/CD19-depleted allogeneic hematopoietic cell transplantation.

Receptor libraries were prepared by PCR. Data came from an Illumina HiSeq 2500. TCR libraries were prepared with molecular barcoding, using unique molecular identifiers to normalize TCRbeta repertoire quantification. TCRdb ran its own pipeline on the public reads, namely fastp trimming at Q25 and MiXCR clone calling, and kept in-frame beta chains. One record per CDR3 amino acid sequence lists the most common genes and DNA. This sample has 600,000 to 700,000 distinct CDR3 sequences in its table, and 16% of those were observed once. Of the sample, approximately 1% falls within the top ten clones. The TCR originated in a human donor who donated a stem cell graft to a child with acute myeloid leukemia. The input for sequencing was PBMCs from the stem cell graft donor, taken from the stem cell graft. The chain joins TRBV24-1 to TRBJ1-2, and the D gene may be TRBD1, 5 bases matching. The CDR3 corresponds to CATSDAQGGPRSYTF. The base sequence is TGTGCCACCAGTGATGCCCAGGGCGGTCCTAGGAGCTACACCTTC.